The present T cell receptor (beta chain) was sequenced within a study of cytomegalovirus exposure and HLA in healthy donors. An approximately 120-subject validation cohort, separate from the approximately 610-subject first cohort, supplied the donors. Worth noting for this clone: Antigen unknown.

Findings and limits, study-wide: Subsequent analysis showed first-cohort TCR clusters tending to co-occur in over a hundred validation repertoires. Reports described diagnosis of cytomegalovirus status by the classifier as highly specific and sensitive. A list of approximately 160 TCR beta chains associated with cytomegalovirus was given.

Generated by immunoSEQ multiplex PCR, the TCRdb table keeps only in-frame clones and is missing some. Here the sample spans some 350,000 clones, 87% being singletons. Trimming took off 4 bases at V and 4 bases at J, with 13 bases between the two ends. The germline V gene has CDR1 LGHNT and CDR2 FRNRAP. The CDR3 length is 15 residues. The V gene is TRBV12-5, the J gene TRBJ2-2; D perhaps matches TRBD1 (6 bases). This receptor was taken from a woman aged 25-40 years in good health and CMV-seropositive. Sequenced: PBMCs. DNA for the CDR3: TGTGCTAGTGGTTCCCTACAGGGTACCACCGGGGAGCTGTTTTTT. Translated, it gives CASGSLQGTTGELFF.